This is a list of T cell receptor beta chains from one sample in a study of T cell repertoires in cytomegalovirus infection. TCRdb ran MiXCR on the reads and lists one entry per CDR3 protein. Of 600,000 to 700,000 distinct CDR3 sequences in the sample, roughly 30% were seen once. These TCRs' antigens remain unknown. The source was cultured PBMCs, collected from culture after CMV antigen stimulation. The receptors derive from a human donor in good health (CMV status not recorded). Some clones in this sample may be carry-over from other donors' samples. Both conserved end residues are part of each CDR3. D genes are given only for firm matches. Rows give clone size only sometimes, using once, few, many, or a class for an expanded clone.

D gene: NA; J gene: TRBJ2-7; clone size: NA; V gene: TRBV20-1; CDR3 DNA: TGCAGTGCTAGAGTTGGTCCGACCTACGAGCAGTACTTC; CDR3 protein: CSARVGPTYEQYF
D gene: TRBD1; J gene: TRBJ1-2; clone size: few; V gene: TRBV19; CDR3 DNA: TGTGCCAGTAGTCCACAGGGGGCGCCGGGATATGGCTACACCTTC; CDR3 protein: CASSPQGAPGYGYTF
D gene: NA; J gene: TRBJ2-7; clone size: few; V gene: TRBV11-2; CDR3 DNA: TGTGCCAGCAGCTTACCCGGGACTCGCGGCGAGCAGTACTTC; CDR3 protein: CASSLPGTRGEQYF
D gene: NA; J gene: TRBJ2-7; clone size: few; V gene: TRBV6-2/TRBV6-3; CDR3 DNA: TGTGCCAGCAGAGGGCAACAAGCCTACGAGCAGTACTTC; CDR3 protein: CASRGQQAYEQYF
D gene: TRBD2; J gene: TRBJ2-7; clone size: few; V gene: TRBV7-2; CDR3 DNA: TGTGCCAGCAGCCAAACTAGCGGCCTCTACGAGCAGTACTTC; CDR3 protein: CASSQTSGLYEQYF
D gene: TRBD2; J gene: TRBJ2-5; clone size: NA; V gene: TRBV19; CDR3 DNA: TGTGCCAGTAGTATTGCCCCCGGGGGGGCCGATGAGACCCAGTACTTC; CDR3 protein: CASSIAPGGADETQYF
D gene: NA; J gene: TRBJ1-1; clone size: NA; V gene: TRBV6-5; CDR3 DNA: TGTGCCAGCAGTGAAGATGCGAACACTGAAGCTTTCTTT; CDR3 protein: CASSEDANTEAFF
D gene: NA; J gene: TRBJ2-3; clone size: few; V gene: TRBV27; CDR3 DNA: TGTGCCAGCAGTTACCTCAGGGGTAAAGGGGATACGCAGTATTTT; CDR3 protein: CASSYLRGKGDTQYF
D gene: NA; J gene: TRBJ1-6; clone size: NA; V gene: TRBV7-8; CDR3 DNA: TGTGCCAGCAGCCCACGATTGGGGCGGGAATCACCCCTCCACTTT; CDR3 protein: CASSPRLGRESPLHF
D gene: NA; J gene: TRBJ2-7; clone size: many; V gene: TRBV6-5; CDR3 DNA: TGTGCCAGCAGTTACGGGGAATCCTACGAGCAGTACTTC; CDR3 protein: CASSYGESYEQYF
D gene: NA; J gene: TRBJ2-5; clone size: NA; V gene: TRBV6-6; CDR3 DNA: TGTGCCTCAAGCGGGCAGGGCAAGAGAGAGACCCAGTACTTC; CDR3 protein: CASSGQGKRETQYF
D gene: NA; J gene: TRBJ2-7; clone size: few; V gene: TRBV7-2; CDR3 DNA: TGTGCCGGCCCCCCCGAGCAGTACTTC; CDR3 protein: CAGPPEQYF
D gene: TRBD1; J gene: TRBJ2-3; clone size: NA; V gene: TRBV15; CDR3 DNA: TGTGCCACCAGCAGCCGACAGGGGGCCACAGATACGCAGTATTTT; CDR3 protein: CATSSRQGATDTQYF
D gene: NA; J gene: TRBJ2-1; clone size: NA; V gene: TRBV29-1; CDR3 DNA: TGCAGCGCGAGGAGAGGTGACAATGAGCAGTTCTTC; CDR3 protein: CSARRGDNEQFF
D gene: TRBD1; J gene: TRBJ1-5; clone size: NA; V gene: TRBV20-1; CDR3 DNA: TGCAGTGCTCAGACAGGGGAAAGAGGCAATCAGCCCCAGCATTTT; CDR3 protein: CSAQTGERGNQPQHF
D gene: NA; J gene: TRBJ2-6; clone size: NA; V gene: TRBV23-1; CDR3 DNA: TGCGCCAGCAGCCCACCGGCGGGCTGCAGGAGGGCTGGGGCCAACGTCCTGACTTTC; CDR3 protein: CASSPPAGCRRAGANVLTF
D gene: NA; J gene: TRBJ2-2; clone size: NA; V gene: TRBV6-2/TRBV6-3; CDR3 DNA: TGTGCCAGCAGTCCGAACCCCGGGGAGCTGTTTTTT; CDR3 protein: CASSPNPGELFF
D gene: TRBD1; J gene: TRBJ2-3; clone size: few; V gene: TRBV4-1; CDR3 DNA: TGCGCCAGCAGCCAACAGGGGGTAAAGACAGATACGCAGTATTTT; CDR3 protein: CASSQQGVKTDTQYF
D gene: NA; J gene: TRBJ1-1; clone size: few; V gene: TRBV2; CDR3 DNA: TGTGCCAGCAGTGACAGTTACACTGAAGCTTTCTTT; CDR3 protein: CASSDSYTEAFF
D gene: NA; J gene: TRBJ1-5; clone size: NA; V gene: TRBV7-2; CDR3 DNA: TGTGCCAGCAGTCTGGGGGAGCATAGCAATCAGCCCCAGCATTTT; CDR3 protein: CASSLGEHSNQPQHF
D gene: NA; J gene: TRBJ2-1; clone size: few; V gene: TRBV7-6; CDR3 DNA: TGTGCCAGCAGCAGGGCAGCCTACAATGAGCAGTTCTTC; CDR3 protein: CASSRAAYNEQFF
D gene: NA; J gene: TRBJ1-5; clone size: NA; V gene: TRBV6-2/TRBV6-3; CDR3 DNA: TGTGCCAGCAGTTACTCGAGGTATTTGCCCCAGCATTTT; CDR3 protein: CASSYSRYLPQHF
D gene: NA; J gene: TRBJ2-1; clone size: few; V gene: TRBV11-2; CDR3 DNA: TGTGCCAGCAGCTTTCCAATAATGAGCTCCTACAATGAGCAGTTCTTC; CDR3 protein: CASSFPIMSSYNEQFF
D gene: TRBD1; J gene: TRBJ1-1; clone size: NA; V gene: TRBV2; CDR3 DNA: TGTGCCAGCATTACGACAGGGGTGACTGAAGCTTTCTTT; CDR3 protein: CASITTGVTEAFF
D gene: NA; J gene: TRBJ1-3; clone size: NA; V gene: TRBV24-1; CDR3 DNA: TGTGCCACCAGTGACCCAGGATATGGAAACACCATATATTTT; CDR3 protein: CATSDPGYGNTIYF
D gene: NA; J gene: TRBJ1-1; clone size: few; V gene: TRBV5-6; CDR3 DNA: TGTGCCAGCAGCTTGGCCGGGTCCGGGTGGGGCACTGAAGCTTTCTTT; CDR3 protein: CASSLAGSGWGTEAFF
D gene: NA; J gene: TRBJ2-7; clone size: few; V gene: TRBV6-2/TRBV6-3; CDR3 DNA: TGTGCCAGCACCTTGCCGGGATCCTACGAGCAGTACTTC; CDR3 protein: CASTLPGSYEQYF
D gene: NA; J gene: TRBJ2-1; clone size: NA; V gene: TRBV29-1; CDR3 DNA: TGCAGCGTTATCTCGACTAGTGTATCCTACAATGAGCAGTTCTTC; CDR3 protein: CSVISTSVSYNEQFF
D gene: TRBD2; J gene: TRBJ2-1; clone size: NA; V gene: TRBV27; CDR3 DNA: TGTGCCAGCAGTCCTAATAGCGGGAGTATTGTAAATGAGCAGTTCTTC; CDR3 protein: CASSPNSGSIVNEQFF
D gene: NA; J gene: TRBJ2-7; clone size: NA; V gene: TRBV12-3/TRBV12-4; CDR3 DNA: TGTGCCAGCAGTTTAAGGCTCGGCCGCCACGAGCAGTACTTC; CDR3 protein: CASSLRLGRHEQYF
D gene: TRBD2; J gene: TRBJ2-7; clone size: few; V gene: TRBV4-2; CDR3 DNA: TGTGCCAGCAGCCAGTCAGCGGGGATCGCCTACGAGCAGTACTTC; CDR3 protein: CASSQSAGIAYEQYF
D gene: NA; J gene: TRBJ1-1; clone size: NA; V gene: TRBV7-9; CDR3 DNA: TGTGCCAGCAATTTGGTGGAACTGAACACTGAAGCTTTCTTT; CDR3 protein: CASNLVELNTEAFF
D gene: NA; J gene: TRBJ1-1; clone size: NA; V gene: TRBV5-4; CDR3 DNA: TGTGCCAGCGCCCAGGGTACAGTCACTGAAGCTTTCTTT; CDR3 protein: CASAQGTVTEAFF
D gene: NA; J gene: TRBJ1-2; clone size: few; V gene: TRBV10-3; CDR3 DNA: TGTGCCATCAGGCCACAGGGTCTTGACTATGGCTACACCTTC; CDR3 protein: CAIRPQGLDYGYTF
D gene: NA; J gene: TRBJ2-2; clone size: few; V gene: TRBV19; CDR3 DNA: TGTGCCAGTGGGGCAGGGTTTGAGACCGGGGAGCTGTTTTTT; CDR3 protein: CASGAGFETGELFF
D gene: NA; J gene: TRBJ1-1; clone size: few; V gene: TRBV7-9; CDR3 DNA: TGTGCCAGCAGCTCGCATGGAGGGTCCGGGACTGAAGCTTTCTTT; CDR3 protein: CASSSHGGSGTEAFF
D gene: NA; J gene: TRBJ2-2; clone size: NA; V gene: TRBV19; CDR3 DNA: TGTGCCAGTAGTATGGCCTGGACACTGACCGGGGAGCTGTTTTTT; CDR3 protein: CASSMAWTLTGELFF
D gene: NA; J gene: TRBJ1-5; clone size: NA; V gene: TRBV19; CDR3 DNA: TGTGCCAGTAGTATGGAACCTGCGCCCAATCAGCCCCAGCATTTT; CDR3 protein: CASSMEPAPNQPQHF
D gene: NA; J gene: TRBJ2-7; clone size: NA; V gene: TRBV7-2; CDR3 DNA: TGTGCCAGCAGCTTAAGGGACACAGCCTCCTACGAGCAGTACTTC; CDR3 protein: CASSLRDTASYEQYF
D gene: NA; J gene: TRBJ2-1; clone size: NA; V gene: TRBV7-8; CDR3 DNA: TGTGCCAGCAGCTTAGCGCTAGGGATTTCGTTCTTC; CDR3 protein: CASSLALGISFF
D gene: TRBD1; J gene: TRBJ2-7; clone size: NA; V gene: TRBV7-9; CDR3 DNA: TGTGCCAGCAGCGGACAGGGTACGGGGGAGCAGTACTTC; CDR3 protein: CASSGQGTGEQYF
D gene: TRBD2; J gene: TRBJ2-1; clone size: few; V gene: TRBV20-1; CDR3 DNA: TGCAGTGCTAGTGTCTCGGGACTAGACTACAATGAGCAGTTCTTC; CDR3 protein: CSASVSGLDYNEQFF
D gene: NA; J gene: TRBJ2-7; clone size: NA; V gene: TRBV7-2; CDR3 DNA: TGTGCCAGCAGCTTAGAACACCGCTACGAGCAGTACTTC; CDR3 protein: CASSLEHRYEQYF
D gene: NA; J gene: TRBJ1-1; clone size: NA; V gene: TRBV20-1; CDR3 DNA: TGCAGTACTCAGGGGTGGAACACTGAAGCTTTCTTT; CDR3 protein: CSTQGWNTEAFF
D gene: NA; J gene: TRBJ2-1; clone size: NA; V gene: TRBV20-1; CDR3 DNA: TGCAGTGCTGGGCCGTACAATGAGCAGTTCTTC; CDR3 protein: CSAGPYNEQFF